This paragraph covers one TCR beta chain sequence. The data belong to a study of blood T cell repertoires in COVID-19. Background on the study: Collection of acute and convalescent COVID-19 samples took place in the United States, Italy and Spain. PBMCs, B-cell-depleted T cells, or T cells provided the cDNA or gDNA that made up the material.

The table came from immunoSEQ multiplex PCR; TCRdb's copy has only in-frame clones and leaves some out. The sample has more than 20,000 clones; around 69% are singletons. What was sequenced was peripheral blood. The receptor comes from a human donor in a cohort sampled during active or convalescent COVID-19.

The CDR3 sequence is CATSRDGAAFF. Here the CDR3 DNA reads TGTGCCACCAGCAGAGATGGGGCAGCTTTCTTT. The chain has TRBV15 and TRBJ1-1; a possible D gene is TRBD1 (5 bases). Between the trimmed V and J ends, which lost 0 bases and 10 bases, there was a span of 6 bases. The CDR3 runs to 11 residues. Germline values: CDR1 LNHNV, CDR2 YYDKDF (reference sequence).